These T cell receptor beta chains were read from a single sample in a study of control samples from healthy donors and cancer patients. Assay used: immunoSEQ multiplex PCR; TCRdb lists only in-frame clones, some missing. The sample holds 150,000 to 200,000 clones, around 90% seen once. Sequencing input: blood. These receptors came from a woman aged 50 to 60 in good health. The CDR3 runs from the conserved cysteine through the conserved F or W. D genes are given only for firm matches. The listing skips clone size in some rows; elsewhere it reads once, few, many or a size class.

D: NA; length: 13; size: NA; J: TRBJ1-4; V: TRBV5-1; CDR3: CASSQGSGEKLFF; DNA: TGCGCCAGCAGCCAAGGATCCGGGGAAAAACTGTTTTTT
D: NA; length: 11; size: NA; J: TRBJ1-2; V: TRBV10-3; CDR3: CASGEGYGYTF; DNA: TGTGCCTCCGGGGAGGGGTATGGCTACACCTTC
D: NA; length: 14; size: NA; J: TRBJ1-6; V: TRBV19; CDR3: CASSWQGGNSPLHF; DNA: TGTGCCAGTAGTTGGCAGGGAGGTAATTCACCCCTCCACTTT
D: NA; length: 15; size: NA; J: TRBJ1-4; V: TRBV24-1; CDR3: CASWGKQELDEKLFF; DNA: TGTGCCTCCTGGGGAAAACAGGAGCTTGATGAAAAACTGTTTTTT
D: NA; length: 14; size: NA; J: TRBJ2-1; V: TRBV9; CDR3: CASSLTGGLNEQFF; DNA: TGTGCCAGCAGTCTGACTGGAGGTCTCAATGAGCAGTTCTTC
D: NA; length: 15; size: NA; J: TRBJ2-7; V: TRBV30; CDR3: CAWSVKGSNLREQYF; DNA: TGTGCCTGGAGTGTGAAGGGGTCCAACTTAAGGGAGCAGTACTTC
D: TRBD2; length: 14; size: few; J: TRBJ2-7; V: TRBV5-1; CDR3: CASSLGTSDYEQYF; DNA: TGCGCCAGCAGCCTCGGGACTAGCGACTACGAGCAGTACTTC
D: NA; length: 12; size: NA; J: TRBJ2-2; V: TRBV7-2; CDR3: CASTQDTGELFF; DNA: TGTGCCAGCACCCAAGACACCGGGGAGCTGTTTTTT
D: NA; length: 13; size: NA; J: TRBJ1-5; V: TRBV7-2; CDR3: CASSPFEMEPQHF; DNA: TGTGCCAGCAGTCCGTTCGAGATGGAGCCCCAGCATTTT
D: TRBD1; length: 16; size: NA; J: TRBJ2-1; V: TRBV9; CDR3: CASSASGQELVDEQFF; DNA: TGTGCCAGCAGCGCCTCGGGACAGGAGTTGGTCGATGAGCAGTTCTTC
D: TRBD1; length: 15; size: NA; J: TRBJ1-1; V: TRBV28; CDR3: CASSSGGGVNTEAFF; DNA: TGTGCCAGCAGTTCAGGGGGCGGCGTGAACACTGAAGCTTTCTTT
D: NA; length: 13; size: NA; J: TRBJ1-1; V: TRBV14; CDR3: CASSWRGGPEAFF; DNA: TGTGCCAGCAGCTGGAGGGGGGGCCCTGAAGCTTTCTTT
D: NA; length: 15; size: NA; J: TRBJ1-3; V: TRBV6-6; CDR3: CASSPGIGLGNTIYF; DNA: TGTGCCAGCAGCCCGGGGATAGGGCTTGGAAACACCATATATTTT
D: TRBD1; length: 14; size: NA; J: TRBJ2-7; V: TRBV4-3; CDR3: CASSQEPGQGAWYF; DNA: TGCGCCAGCAGCCAAGAGCCGGGACAGGGGGCCTGGTACTTC
D: NA; length: 16; size: NA; J: TRBJ2-1; V: TRBV5-1; CDR3: CASSPDGQSSYNEQFF; DNA: TGCGCCAGCAGCCCCGACGGCCAGAGCTCCTACAATGAGCAGTTCTTC
D: TRBD1; length: 16; size: NA; J: TRBJ2-7; V: TRBV5-4; CDR3: CASRQGGGQGTYEQYF; DNA: TGTGCCAGCAGACAGGGGGGGGGACAGGGAACCTACGAGCAGTACTTC
D: TRBD2; length: 15; size: NA; J: TRBJ2-1; V: TRBV7-2; CDR3: CASSLGLAGGREQFF; DNA: TGTGCCAGCAGCTTAGGACTAGCGGGGGGGCGGGAGCAGTTCTTC
D: NA; length: 15; size: NA; J: TRBJ2-4; V: TRBV11-1; CDR3: CASSLEGRGKNIQYF; DNA: TGTGCCAGCAGCTTAGAGGGGAGAGGCAAAAACATTCAGTACTTC
D: NA; length: 15; size: NA; J: TRBJ1-3; V: TRBV6-5; CDR3: CASSYDWSSGNTIYF; DNA: TGTGCCAGCAGTTACGATTGGAGCTCTGGAAACACCATATATTTT
D: NA; length: 16; size: once; J: TRBJ2-1; V: TRBV11-2; CDR3: CASSLRPDRSYNEQFF; DNA: TGTGCCAGCAGCCTCCGGCCCGATAGATCCTACAATGAGCAGTTCTTC
D: NA; length: 12; size: NA; J: TRBJ1-5; V: TRBV5-4; CDR3: CASSLDGQPQHF; DNA: TGTGCCAGCAGCTTGGATGGTCAGCCCCAGCATTTT
D: NA; length: 11; size: NA; J: TRBJ1-5; V: TRBV25-1; CDR3: CASSDGGPQHF; DNA: TGTGCCAGCAGTGACGGTGGTCCCCAGCATTTT
D: NA; length: 15; size: NA; J: TRBJ2-2; V: TRBV7-2; CDR3: CASSPSSANTGELFF; DNA: TGTGCCAGCAGCCCCAGTTCAGCTAACACCGGGGAGCTGTTTTTT
D: NA; length: 11; size: NA; J: TRBJ2-7; V: TRBV28; CDR3: CASRSAGEQYF; DNA: TGTGCCAGCAGGTCCGCCGGGGAGCAGTACTTC
D: NA; length: 13; size: NA; J: TRBJ2-5; V: TRBV5-1; CDR3: CASSPEVRETQYF; DNA: TGCGCCAGCAGCCCCGAGGTTCGCGAGACCCAGTACTTC
D: NA; length: 16; size: NA; J: TRBJ1-5; V: TRBV2; CDR3: CASSERRPFGSQPQHF; DNA: TGTGCCAGCAGTGAAAGAAGGCCGTTTGGTAGTCAGCCCCAGCATTTT